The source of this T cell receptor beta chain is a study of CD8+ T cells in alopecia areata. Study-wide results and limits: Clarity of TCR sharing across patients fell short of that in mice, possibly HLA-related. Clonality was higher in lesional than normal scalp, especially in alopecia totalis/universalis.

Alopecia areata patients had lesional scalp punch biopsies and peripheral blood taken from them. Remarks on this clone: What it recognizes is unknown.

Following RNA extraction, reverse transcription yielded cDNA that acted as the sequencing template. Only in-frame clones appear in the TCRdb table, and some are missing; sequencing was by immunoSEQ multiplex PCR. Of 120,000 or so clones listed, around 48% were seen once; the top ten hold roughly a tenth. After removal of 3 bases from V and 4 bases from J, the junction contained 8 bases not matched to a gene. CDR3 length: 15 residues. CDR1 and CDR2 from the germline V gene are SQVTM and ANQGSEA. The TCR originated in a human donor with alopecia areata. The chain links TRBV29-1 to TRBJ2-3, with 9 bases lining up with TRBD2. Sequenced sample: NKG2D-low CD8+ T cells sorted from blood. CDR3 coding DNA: TGCAGCGTTGAGGGGGCACTAGCGGGCTCAGATACGCAGTATTTT. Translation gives CSVEGALAGSDTQYF.